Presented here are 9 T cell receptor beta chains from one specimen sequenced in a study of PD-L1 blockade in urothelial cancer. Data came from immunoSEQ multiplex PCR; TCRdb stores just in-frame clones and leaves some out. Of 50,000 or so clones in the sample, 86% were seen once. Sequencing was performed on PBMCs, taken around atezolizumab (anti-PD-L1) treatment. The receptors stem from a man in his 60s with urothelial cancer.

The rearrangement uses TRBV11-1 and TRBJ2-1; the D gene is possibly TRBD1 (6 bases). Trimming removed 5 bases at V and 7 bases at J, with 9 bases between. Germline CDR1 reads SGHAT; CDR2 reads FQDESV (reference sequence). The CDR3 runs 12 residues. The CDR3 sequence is CASSTRGNEQFF. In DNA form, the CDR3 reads TGTGCCAGCAGCACCAGGGGTAATGAGCAGTTCTTC. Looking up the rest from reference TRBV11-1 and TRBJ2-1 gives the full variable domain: EAEVAQSPRYKITEKSQAVAFWCDPISGHATLYWYRQILGQGPELLVQFQDESVVDDSQLPKDRFSAERLKGVDSTLKIQPAELGDSAMYLCASSTRGNEQFFGPGTRLTVL.

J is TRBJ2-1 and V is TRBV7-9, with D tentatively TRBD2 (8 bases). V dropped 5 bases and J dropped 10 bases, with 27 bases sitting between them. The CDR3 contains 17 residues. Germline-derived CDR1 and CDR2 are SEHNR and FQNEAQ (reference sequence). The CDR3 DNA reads TGTGCCAGCAGCCCTAGGACAGGCGGGAGGTCGAGGGGCGAGCAGTTCTTC. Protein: CASSPRTGGRSRGEQFF.

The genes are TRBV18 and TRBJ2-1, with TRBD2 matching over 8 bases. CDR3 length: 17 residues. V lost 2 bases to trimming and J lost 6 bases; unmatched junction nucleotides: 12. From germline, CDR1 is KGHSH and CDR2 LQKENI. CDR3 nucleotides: TGTGCCAGCTCACCAAGGGAAGGCGGGGGGTTGAGCAATGAGCAGTTCTTC. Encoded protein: CASSPREGGGLSNEQFF. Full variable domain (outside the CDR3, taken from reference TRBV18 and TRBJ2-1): NAGVMQNPRHLVRRRGQEARLRCSPMKGHSHVYWYRQLPEEGLKFMVYLQKENIIDESGMPKERFSAEFPKEGPSILRIQQVVRGDSAAYFCASSPREGGGLSNEQFFGPGTRLTVL.

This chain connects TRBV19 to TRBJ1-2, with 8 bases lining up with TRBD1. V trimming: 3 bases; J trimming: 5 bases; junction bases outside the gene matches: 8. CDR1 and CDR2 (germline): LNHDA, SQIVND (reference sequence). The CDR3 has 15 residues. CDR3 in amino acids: CASSILQDRVYGYTF. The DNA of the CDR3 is TGTGCCAGTAGTATCCTCCAGGACAGGGTTTATGGCTACACCTTC.

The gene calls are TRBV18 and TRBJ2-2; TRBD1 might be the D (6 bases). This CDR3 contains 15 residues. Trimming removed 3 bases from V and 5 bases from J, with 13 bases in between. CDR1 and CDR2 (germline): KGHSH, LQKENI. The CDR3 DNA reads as TGTGCCAGCTCACCCAGGGGCCCCGGGACCGGGGAGCTGTTTTTT. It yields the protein CASSPRGPGTGELFF.

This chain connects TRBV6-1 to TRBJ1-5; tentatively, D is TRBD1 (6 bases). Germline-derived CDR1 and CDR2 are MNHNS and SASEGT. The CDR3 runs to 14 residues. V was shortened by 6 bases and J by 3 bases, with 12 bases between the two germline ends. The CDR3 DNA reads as TGTGCCAGCAGGAAGACAGGAATCAATCAGCCCCAGCATTTT. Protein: CASRKTGINQPQHF.

The CDR3 DNA reads TGCGCCAGCAGCTTGTCTAGACCGACGACGGATGAGCAGTTCTTC. Translated, it gives CASSLSRPTTDEQFF. The chain has TRBV5-1 and TRBJ2-1; no clear D gene. There are 15 residues in the CDR3. CDR1 is SGHRS, CDR2 YFSETQ, per germline. The V and J ends lost 1 base and 8 bases respectively, with 16 bases between them.

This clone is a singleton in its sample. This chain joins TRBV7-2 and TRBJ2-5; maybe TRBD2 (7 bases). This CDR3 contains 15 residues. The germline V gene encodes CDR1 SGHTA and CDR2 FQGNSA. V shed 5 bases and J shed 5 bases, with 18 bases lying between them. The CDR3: CASSTLGGLGETQYF. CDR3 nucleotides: TGTGCCAGCAGCACGCTGGGGGGGCTGGGGGAGACCCAGTACTTC.

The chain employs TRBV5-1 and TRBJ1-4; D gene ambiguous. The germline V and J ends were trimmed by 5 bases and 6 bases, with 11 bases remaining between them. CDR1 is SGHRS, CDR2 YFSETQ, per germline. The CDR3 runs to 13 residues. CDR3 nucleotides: TGCGCCAGCAGTCAGGTCCCGGATGAAAAACTGTTTTTT. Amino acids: CASSQVPDEKLFF.